The TCR beta chain described here comes from a study of blood T cells in healthy people across ages. Broader study findings: The study found TCR beta diversity correlated strongly with naive T cell percentage. It was held that the diversity estimates obtained from one million T cells were underestimates.

It was with a sample-barcoded 5' primer and a J-beta primer mix that a second PCR of roughly 7 to 12 cycles was run. In TCRdb, the 5' RACE reads were re-called with MiXCR into one record per CDR3 protein. The table has around 780,000 distinct CDR3 sequences, 56% seen once. The CDR3 totals 15 residues. V lost 4 bases to trimming and J lost 4 bases; unmatched junction nucleotides: 6. Germline values: CDR1 SNHLY, CDR2 FYNNEI. As regards this clonotype: What it binds is unknown.

The chain is built from TRBV2 and TRBJ1-4; TRBD1 matches at 7 bases. Sequences were obtained from blood. The receptor was isolated from a man aged 35-49 years in good health. CDR3 sequence (DNA): TGTGCCAGCAGTGGAGGGGGACAGTTTAATGAAAAACTGTTTTTT. It yields the protein CASSGGGQFNEKLFF.